This TCR beta chain appears in the sequencing data of a study of glioma-infiltrating T cells. 17 amino acids form the CDR3, both terminal residues included. Per the germline V gene, CDR1 is MNHGY and CDR2 is SAAAGT. Amplification of TCR alpha and beta CDR3 regions from RNA used iRepertoire nested multiplex PCR. From the multiplex PCR reads, TCRdb called clonotypes with MiXCR, one entry per CDR3 protein. The sample has 2,900 or so distinct CDR3 sequences, approximately 35% seen once. A word on this clonotype: No conserved phenylalanine or tryptophan is present at the end of the CDR3, so a read error is the likely explanation. It is unclear where the CDR3 begins or ends on the DNA, so no DNA is shown, and the CDR3 is as TCRdb lists it.

Specimen: glioma tissue, nonneoplastic brain tissue, or PBMCs (not recorded which). The receptor was derived from a human donor with low-grade glioma or glioblastoma, undergoing nonglioma brain surgery, or in good health (not recorded which). This chain links TRBV6-8 with TRBJ2-7; the D call in the table, TRBD1, was not verified against the DNA. CDR3 sequence reads: CASSRRLRQGAINEKYL.